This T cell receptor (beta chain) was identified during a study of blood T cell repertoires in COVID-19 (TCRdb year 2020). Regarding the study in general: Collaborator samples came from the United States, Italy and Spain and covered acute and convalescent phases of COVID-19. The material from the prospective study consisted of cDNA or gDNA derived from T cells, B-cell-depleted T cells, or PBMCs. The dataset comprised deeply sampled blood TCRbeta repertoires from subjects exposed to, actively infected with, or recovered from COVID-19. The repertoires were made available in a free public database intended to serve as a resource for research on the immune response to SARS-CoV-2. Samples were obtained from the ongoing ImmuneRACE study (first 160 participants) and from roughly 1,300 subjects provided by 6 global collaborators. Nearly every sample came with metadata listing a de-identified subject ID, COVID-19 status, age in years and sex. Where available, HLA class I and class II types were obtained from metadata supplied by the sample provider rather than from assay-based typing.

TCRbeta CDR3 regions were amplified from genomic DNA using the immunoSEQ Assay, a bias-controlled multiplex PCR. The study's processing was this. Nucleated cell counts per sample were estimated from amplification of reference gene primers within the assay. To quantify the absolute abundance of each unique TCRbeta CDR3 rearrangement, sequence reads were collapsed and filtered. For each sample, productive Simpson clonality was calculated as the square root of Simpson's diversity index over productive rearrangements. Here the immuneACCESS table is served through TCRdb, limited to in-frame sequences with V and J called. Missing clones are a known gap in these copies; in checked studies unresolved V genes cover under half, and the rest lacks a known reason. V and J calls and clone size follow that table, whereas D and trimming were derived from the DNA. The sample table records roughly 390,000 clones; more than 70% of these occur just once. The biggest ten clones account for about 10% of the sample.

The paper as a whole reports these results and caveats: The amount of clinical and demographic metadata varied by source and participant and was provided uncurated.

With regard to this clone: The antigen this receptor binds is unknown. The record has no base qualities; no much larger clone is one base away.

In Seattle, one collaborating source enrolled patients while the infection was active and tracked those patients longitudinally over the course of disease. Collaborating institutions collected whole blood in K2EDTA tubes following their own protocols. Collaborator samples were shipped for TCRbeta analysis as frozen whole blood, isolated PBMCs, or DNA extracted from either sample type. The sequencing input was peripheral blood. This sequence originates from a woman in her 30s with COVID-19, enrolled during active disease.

Here the CDR3 is given as CASSFGGNQPQHF. The DNA sequence reads TGTGCCAGCAGCTTTGGGGGGAATCAGCCCCAGCATTTT. Recombination linked TRBV11-2 to TRBJ1-5, and perhaps TRBD1 as D gene, on 5 matching bases. From its cysteine to its phenylalanine, the CDR3 spans 13 amino acids. The retained sequence is limited to the CDR3, 39 bases, with the frame set at the first base. V gives up 3 bases and J gives up 4 bases, and the segment between their germline ends measures 7 bases. Per the germline V gene, SGHAT is the CDR1 and FQNNGV is the CDR2.